The entry below describes one T cell receptor (beta chain). What it binds is not known. PCR amplification relied on 60 Vbeta primers (plus 13 Jbeta primers). Generated by immunoSEQ multiplex PCR, the TCRdb table keeps only in-frame clones and is missing some. This sample contains about 140,000 clones. These data are taken from a study of cytomegalovirus exposure and HLA in healthy donors. Study-level information: In a previous analysis, 117 million unique TCR beta sequences were found from roughly 180 million T cells.

Study-level findings and limits: In vitro, three CMV-associated chains proved specific for CMV antigens. Highest at DRB1 and lowest at HLA-C, TCR association rates differed among HLA loci in a later analysis.

V was clipped by 0 bases and J by 10 bases, with 12 bases between them. The germline CDR1 and CDR2 sequences are SGDLS and YYNGEE. The length of the CDR3 is 13 residues. The chain recombines TRBV9 with TRBJ2-3; a weak D match, TRBD2 (5 bases). This clonotype was obtained from a woman aged 18-29 years in good health and CMV-seronegative. Input material: PBMCs. The CDR3 protein is CASSVDMGSPQYF. The DNA for the CDR3 is TGTGCCAGCAGCGTAGATATGGGGAGTCCGCAGTATTTT.